The sequence of this T cell receptor (beta chain) was determined in a study of blood T cell repertoires in COVID-19. Turning to the study itself: Acute-phase and convalescent COVID-19 samples originated in the United States, Italy and Spain. The cDNA or gDNA used as material had been derived from T cells, B-cell-depleted T cells, or PBMCs.

In the study's own analysis: Cell counts per sample came from amplifying reference gene primers. Here immunoSEQ multiplex PCR was the method, and the copy in TCRdb shows in-frame clones only, minus some. V and J calls and clone size are as listed in that table; D and trimming were resolved from the DNA. The sample records tens of thousands of clones, 86% being singletons. Trimming removed 6 bases from V and 5 bases from J; junction bases left unmatched: 19. The CDR3 is 18 residues long. Germline V gene data show CDR1 as KGHSH and CDR2 as LQKENI. The sequencing input was peripheral blood. This chain links TRBV18 with TRBJ1-5; 7 nucleotides agree with TRBD1. The source is a man aged 30-40 years with acute or convalescent COVID-19. CDR3 in DNA: TGTGCCAGCTCTCCTTCTTTAGCGACAGGGATCAGCGATCAGCCCCAGCATTTT. Encoded protein: CASSPSLATGISDQPQHF. The full variable domain, with the rest looked up from reference TRBV18 and TRBJ1-5, is NAGVMQNPRHLVRRRGQEARLRCSPMKGHSHVYWYRQLPEEGLKFMVYLQKENIIDESGMPKERFSAEFPKEGPSILRIQQVVRGDSAAYFCASSPSLATGISDQPQHFGDGTRLSIL.